Listed below are T cell receptor beta chains from one sample, sequenced in a study of PD-L1 blockade in urothelial cancer. Repertoires were generated with immunoSEQ multiplex PCR, while TCRdb's copy carries only in-frame clones and drops some. The table has about 57,000 clones, roughly 79% seen once. Sequenced here: PBMCs, sampled around atezolizumab (anti-PD-L1) treatment. These receptors were collected from a man aged 70 or older with urothelial cancer. Each CDR3 is given with its conserved first and last residue. D genes are given only for firm matches. Clone sizes are given selectively: once, few, many, or a class where the clone is expanded.

CDR3 DNA,CDR3 protein,clone size,V gene,J gene,D gene
TGCGCCAGCAGCTTGGCGCGGGGGAAATACAATGAGCAGTTCTTC,CASSLARGKYNEQFF,-,TRBV5-1,TRBJ2-1,TRBD2
TGTGCCAGCAGCCTGGGACTAGCGGGGGGGATAGATACGCAGTATTTT,CASSLGLAGGIDTQYF,-,TRBV7-3,TRBJ2-3,TRBD2
TGTGCCAGCAGCTTTGGACTAGCTAACAATGAGCAGTTCTTC,CASSFGLANNEQFF,-,TRBV7-2,TRBJ2-1,TRBD2
TGTGCCAGCAGCCAAGGGGAGGGATCGTACAATGAGCAGTTCTTC,CASSQGEGSYNEQFF,-,TRBV7-8,TRBJ2-1,TRBD2
TGTGCCAGCAGAAGGACCGGACAGGGAGGCTACACCTTC,CASRRTGQGGYTF,-,TRBV6-1,TRBJ1-2,TRBD1
TGCGCCAGCAGCCAAGATCGACGGGACAGGGGGAAGACAGAGACCCAGTACTTC,CASSQDRRDRGKTETQYF,once,TRBV4-1,TRBJ2-5,TRBD1
TGTGCCAGCAGTCCCTCAGGGCCCAGAAGGGCTGAAGCTTTCTTT,CASSPSGPRRAEAFF,-,TRBV6-5,TRBJ1-1,-
TGCGCCAGTACTGGGACTAGCGGGAGAGCCTACAATGAGCAGTTCTTC,CASTGTSGRAYNEQFF,once,TRBV5-1,TRBJ2-1,TRBD2
TGTGCCAGCAGCAGGATGACGACAGGGGTGGCTTTCTTT,CASSRMTTGVAFF,-,TRBV2,TRBJ1-1,TRBD1
TGTGCCAGCAGCGTAGGGGTTAGCGGTTCCTACAATGAGCAGTTCTTC,CASSVGVSGSYNEQFF,-,TRBV9,TRBJ2-1,-
TGCGCCAGCAGCCAAGTCCCACTAGCGGGGGGGACGGATGAGCAGTTCTTC,CASSQVPLAGGTDEQFF,-,TRBV4-1,TRBJ2-1,TRBD2
TGTGCCAGCACCGGGACAGGGTTTTATGGTGGCTACACCTTC,CASTGTGFYGGYTF,few,TRBV2,TRBJ1-2,TRBD1
TGTGCCAGCAGCTCGCAGACTAGATCGGAGACCCAGTACTTC,CASSSQTRSETQYF,few,TRBV7-8,TRBJ2-5,-
TGTGCCTGGAGAGGGGGACTAGCGAGGTACGAGCAGTACTTC,CAWRGGLARYEQYF,-,TRBV30,TRBJ2-7,TRBD2
TGTGCCAGCAGTGGCAGTAAGCAGCCCCAGCATTTT,CASSGSKQPQHF,few,TRBV6-1,TRBJ1-5,-
TGTGCCAGCAGCTCAGGGTTCTCTGGAAACACCATATATTTT,CASSSGFSGNTIYF,-,TRBV7-2,TRBJ1-3,-
TGTGCCAGCAGTTGGGAGGGGCTTAGCAATCAGCCCCAGCATTTT,CASSWEGLSNQPQHF,-,TRBV7-8,TRBJ1-5,-
TGTGCCAGCAGCCGCTACAATGAGCAGTTCTTC,CASSRYNEQFF,-,TRBV5-4,TRBJ2-1,-
TGTGCCAGCAGCTTAGGGGACAGGGACGTGAACACTGAAGCTTTCTTT,CASSLGDRDVNTEAFF,-,TRBV11-1,TRBJ1-1,TRBD1
TGTGCCAGCAGCTCGACAGGGGTTATTGAAAAACTGTTTTTT,CASSSTGVIEKLFF,-,TRBV7-2,TRBJ1-4,TRBD1
TGTGCCAGCTCTCAGAAGCGACAGGGGGCTGACTATGGCTACACCTTC,CASSQKRQGADYGYTF,few,TRBV18,TRBJ1-2,TRBD1
TGTGCCAGCAGTAGGGACAGGGGGTCGCATGAGCAGTTCTTC,CASSRDRGSHEQFF,-,TRBV14,TRBJ2-1,TRBD1
TGTGCCAGTAGTCTCCACGGGGAAGGGCGCGAGACCCAGTACTTC,CASSLHGEGRETQYF,-,TRBV19,TRBJ2-5,-
TGTGCCAGCAGCAAACAGGGAGAGACCCAGTACTTC,CASSKQGETQYF,-,TRBV21-1,TRBJ2-5,-
TGTGCCAGCAGCTTAGCGCGGCGTGGCGGGAGCGAGCAGTACTTC,CASSLARRGGSEQYF,-,TRBV7-9,TRBJ2-7,TRBD2
TGTGCCAGCAGCTTACCCCCGGGACAGGGGGGCTATGGCTACACCTTC,CASSLPPGQGGYGYTF,-,TRBV7-9,TRBJ1-2,TRBD1
TGCGCCAGCAGCTTGTCAGGGGGTGGCTACACCTTC,CASSLSGGGYTF,-,TRBV5-1,TRBJ1-2,TRBD1
TGCGCCAGCAGCCAAGATCTCGCGGCTAGCGGGGTCTACAATGAGCAGTTCTTC,CASSQDLAASGVYNEQFF,-,TRBV4-1,TRBJ2-1,TRBD2
TGTGCCAGGTGGGGGGAACGAGGGCAGTACTTC,CARWGERGQYF,-,TRBV21-1,TRBJ2-7,-
TGTGCCAGCAGCTTAGTAGCGGTAGCGCCCTCTGGGGCCAACGTCCTGACTTTC,CASSLVAVAPSGANVLTF,once,TRBV7-8,TRBJ2-6,-
TGTGCCAGCAGCCCACACGTCTCCGAGCAGTACTTC,CASSPHVSEQYF,once,TRBV7-2,TRBJ2-7,-
TGTGCCAGCAGCCCCGGACAGATCGAGACCCAGTACTTC,CASSPGQIETQYF,-,TRBV7-9,TRBJ2-5,-
TGCGCCAGCAGCTTGGCCTCACTAGCGAACAATGAGCAGTTCTTC,CASSLASLANNEQFF,-,TRBV5-1,TRBJ2-1,TRBD2
TGCGCCAGCAGCCATGACTTGTCCTACGAGCAGTACTTC,CASSHDLSYEQYF,-,TRBV4-3,TRBJ2-7,-
TGTGCCAGTAGTATCGGACAGTCCTATGGCTACACCTTC,CASSIGQSYGYTF,once,TRBV19,TRBJ1-2,-
TGCAGCACCCCTCCCCGGGGATCCTCTGAAGCTTTCTTT,CSTPPRGSSEAFF,-,TRBV29-1,TRBJ1-1,-
TGTGCCAGCAGCTTAGGGGATAGCGGGCGGACAGATACGCAGTATTTT,CASSLGDSGRTDTQYF,-,TRBV11-1,TRBJ2-3,TRBD2
TGTGCCAGCAGGAACCCCGGACAGGGGGCAGCGAATGAGCAGTTCTTC,CASRNPGQGAANEQFF,few,TRBV2,TRBJ2-1,TRBD1
TGTGCCAGCAGTGAATTGGGGGCCTATGGCTACACCTTC,CASSELGAYGYTF,-,TRBV2,TRBJ1-2,-
TGTGCCAGCAGCCAATTTCCGGGACAGGCGAACACTGAAGCTTTCTTT,CASSQFPGQANTEAFF,once,TRBV5-5,TRBJ1-1,TRBD1
TGTGCCAGCAGCCAACAGGGGCAAGAGACCCAGTACTTC,CASSQQGQETQYF,-,TRBV11-2,TRBJ2-5,TRBD1
TGTGCCAGCAGCTCGGGGCTGGGGGGTTTAGAGACCCAGTACTTC,CASSSGLGGLETQYF,-,TRBV7-3,TRBJ2-5,-
TGTGCCAGCACCGCTGGGGCCTGGGGCTACACCTTC,CASTAGAWGYTF,-,TRBV6-1,TRBJ1-2,-
TGTGCCAGCAGCTTGGCGGGAGCAGAGACCCAGTACTTC,CASSLAGAETQYF,-,TRBV11-1,TRBJ2-5,TRBD2
TGTGCCAGCGGCTCACGGACAGATACGCAGTATTTT,CASGSRTDTQYF,few,TRBV7-2,TRBJ2-3,-
TGCGCCAGCAGCCCAGGACAGGCGTATGGGGCCAACGTCCTGACTTTC,CASSPGQAYGANVLTF,few,TRBV4-1,TRBJ2-6,TRBD1
TGTGCCAGCAGCGAGGGGGCGACAGATACGCAGTATTTT,CASSEGATDTQYF,once,TRBV7-3,TRBJ2-3,TRBD1
TGTGCCAGCAGCTCTCAGGCGGGAGTGCCGGGCGACGGCTTC,CASSSQAGVPGDGF,-,TRBV7-9,TRBJ2-7,TRBD2
TGCGCCAGCAGCTCAATCCAAACCGGGACAGGGAATGAAAAACTGTTTTTT,CASSSIQTGTGNEKLFF,-,TRBV5-1,TRBJ1-4,TRBD1
TGCGCCAGCAGCTTTAGAACCGGGGGAGGGACTCCGGACACTGAAGCTTTCTTT,CASSFRTGGGTPDTEAFF,-,TRBV5-1,TRBJ1-1,-
TGTGCCATCAGTGAAATTGGGGGCTGGAATGAGCAGTTCTTC,CAISEIGGWNEQFF,-,TRBV10-3,TRBJ2-1,-
TGTGCCAGCTCCGGGACTAGCGGGTCAGATACGCAGTATTTT,CASSGTSGSDTQYF,few,TRBV7-8,TRBJ2-3,TRBD2